The 14 T cell receptor beta chains in this list originate from one sample, sequenced in a study of chronic HIV infection and antiretroviral therapy. TCRdb redid the calling of the 5' RACE reads with MiXCR, one entry per CDR3 protein. The sample records around 30,000 distinct CDR3 sequences, more than 7.5% being singletons. Sequenced material: peripheral blood. Receptors were obtained from an adult who had HIV and had not received antiretroviral therapy, or was an uninfected healthy control (not recorded which).

This clonotype came up a few times. CDR3 loop: CASSLYNSGAKNIQYF. The DNA of the CDR3 is TGTGCCAGCAGCTTATATAATAGCGGCGCCAAAAACATTCAGTACTTC. The chain uses TRBV7-2 and TRBJ2-4; weak D call: TRBD2 (6 bases). Germline CDR1 reads SGHTA; CDR2 reads FQGNSA. The ends were cut back, 2 bases at V and 1 base at J, with 12 bases in the middle. This CDR3 has 16 amino acids.

This chain connects TRBV27 to TRBJ2-7, with D unclear. The V and J ends lost 6 bases and 3 bases respectively, with 15 bases between them. Germline-derived CDR1 and CDR2 are MNHEY and SMNVEV (reference sequence). CDR3 size: 14 residues. CDR3 residues: CASRWQARFYEQYF. Here the CDR3 DNA reads TGTGCCAGCAGATGGCAGGCCCGTTTCTACGAGCAGTACTTC.

Worth noting for this clonotype: One base away lies a much larger clone, so this may be a sequencing read error. CDR3 DNA: TGTGCCTGGAGTCTAATCCCGAATAGCGGGACTGAGCAGTTCTTC. Translation gives CAWSLIPNSGTEQFF. The gene calls are TRBV30 and TRBJ2-1; TRBD2 agrees at 8 bases. J lost 9 bases, V lost 2 bases, and 12 bases had no gene match. Germline V gives CDR1 GTSNPN, CDR2 SVGIG (reference sequence). The CDR3 loop spans 15 amino acids.

This clonotype was detected a few times. This rearrangement joins TRBV7-9 to TRBJ1-1, with TRBD1 matching over 8 bases. The CDR3 loop spans 14 amino acids. V lost 7 bases to trimming and J lost 4 bases; unmatched junction nucleotides: 8. Germline assignment: CDR1 SEHNR and CDR2 FQNEAQ (reference sequence). The CDR3 DNA reads as TGTGCCAGCACCCTAGGACAGGGAGGCACTGAAGCTTTCTTT. Amino acid sequence: CASTLGQGGTEAFF. Full variable domain (remainder filled in from reference TRBV7-9 and TRBJ1-1): DTGVSQNPRHKITKRGQNVTFRCDPISEHNRLYWYRQTLGQGPEFLTYFQNEAQLEKSRLLSDRFSAERPKGSFSTLEIQRTEQGDSAMYLCASTLGQGGTEAFFGQGTRLTVV.

The gene calls are TRBV7-9 and TRBJ2-3; 7 bases are a match to TRBD1. Germline lookup yields CDR1 SEHNR and CDR2 FQNEAQ (reference sequence). The length of the CDR3 is 16 residues. J lost 1 base, V lost 5 bases, and 9 bases had no gene match. Here the CDR3 DNA reads TGTGCCAGCAGCATACCAGGGGACAGCCGCACAGATACGCAGTATTTT. This sequence encodes CASSIPGDSRTDTQYF.

This clonotype was seen ten or more times. V is TRBV29-1 and J is TRBJ2-5; 9 bases line up with TRBD1. J lost 2 bases, V lost 6 bases, and 4 bases had no gene match. This CDR3 contains 13 residues. Germline values: CDR1 SQVTM, CDR2 ANQGSEA. The chain's CDR3 is CSVRDRVQETQYF. CDR3 nucleotide sequence: TGCAGCGTCCGGGACAGGGTGCAAGAGACCCAGTACTTC.

Turning to this clonotype: A read error may be the cause here, since a much bigger clone is one base away. The CDR3 DNA reads TGTGCCAGCATCCAGGGACTAAACACTGAAACTTTCTTT. Amino acid sequence: CASIQGLNTETFF. The gene calls are TRBV7-8 and TRBJ1-1; maybe TRBD1 (5 bases). The CDR3 totals 13 residues. Germline V gene sequence: CDR1 SGHVS, CDR2 FQNEAQ. The complete variable domain, with remaining parts taken from reference TRBV7-8 and TRBJ1-1, reads GAGVSQSPRYKVAKRGQDVALRCDPISGHVSLFWYQQALGQGPEFLTYFQNEAQLDKSGLPSDRFFAERPEGSVSTLKIQRTQQEDSAVYLCASIQGLNTETFFGQGTRLTVV.

This clonotype was detected only a few times. The chain has TRBV11-2 and TRBJ1-1; TRBD1 matches at 7 bases. The V segment lost 1 base and the J segment 1 base; nucleotides outside the gene matches: 6. Looked up from germline, CDR1 is SGHAT and CDR2 is FQNNGV. This CDR3 has 16 residues. CDR3 DNA: TGTGCCAGCAGCTTAGGGACAGGAAGTTCGAACACTGAAGCTTTCTTT. Its translation is CASSLGTGSSNTEAFF.

This clonotype has a handful of counts. The chain has TRBV12-3 or TRBV12-4 and TRBJ1-1; the D is unclear. V lost 5 bases and J 0 bases, leaving 10 bases between the germline ends. This CDR3 has 14 residues. The CDR3 DNA is TGTGCCAGCAGTGTCCTAGTTATGAACACTGAAGCTTTCTTT. Protein product: CASSVLVMNTEAFF.

This clonotype was seen at least ten times. This chain joins TRBV5-1 and TRBJ2-7; TRBD2 matches at 9 bases. The length of the CDR3 is 13 residues. Germline-derived CDR1 and CDR2 are SGHRS and YFSETQ. With 4 bases clipped from V and 5 bases from J, the junction kept 4 bases outside the gene matches. The chain's CDR3 is CASSVGLADEQYF. The CDR3 bases are TGCGCCAGCAGCGTGGGACTAGCCGACGAGCAGTACTTC.

This clonotype has a count of ten or more. The genes are TRBV6-1 and TRBJ2-3, with 7 bases lining up with TRBD2. Germline CDR1 reads MNHNS; CDR2 reads SASEGT. The CDR3 totals 14 residues. V was clipped by 8 bases and J by 2 bases; unmatched bases: 7. CDR3: CASQTGTTTDTQYF. CDR3 nucleotide sequence: TGTGCCAGCCAAACCGGGACTACCACAGATACGCAGTATTTT.

This clonotype has at least ten counts. The rearrangement uses TRBV12-3 or TRBV12-4 and TRBJ2-7; possibly TRBD1 or TRBD2 for D (6 bases each). Trimming cost V 5 bases and J 3 bases, with 20 bases left between them. The CDR3 consists of 16 residues. CDR3 in amino acids: CASSVSGDMRNYEQYF. The CDR3 bases are TGTGCCAGCAGTGTCTCGGGGGACATGAGAAACTACGAGCAGTACTTC.

The table lists this clonotype with a few counts. The chain has TRBV4-2 and TRBJ2-7, with TRBD2 identical over 13 bases. CDR1 and CDR2 (germline): LGHNA, YNFKEQ. This CDR3 has 15 residues. The V and J ends lost 2 bases and 4 bases, in that order; junction bases with no gene match: 2. The DNA for the CDR3 is TGTGCCAGCAGCCAACCGGGACTAGCGGGGTACGAGCAGTACTTC. This gives the protein CASSQPGLAGYEQYF.

This clonotype has just a few counts. The V and J genes are TRBV10-3 and TRBJ2-7, with TRBD2 identical over 10 bases. The J segment lost 5 bases and the V segment lost 4 bases, leaving 11 bases of the junction unmatched. From germline, CDR1 is ENHRY and CDR2 SYGVKD. This CDR3 comprises 16 residues. This CDR3 is CAISVGPSGSVDEQYF. The CDR3 DNA reads as TGTGCCATCAGTGTAGGGCCTAGCGGGAGCGTCGACGAGCAGTACTTC.